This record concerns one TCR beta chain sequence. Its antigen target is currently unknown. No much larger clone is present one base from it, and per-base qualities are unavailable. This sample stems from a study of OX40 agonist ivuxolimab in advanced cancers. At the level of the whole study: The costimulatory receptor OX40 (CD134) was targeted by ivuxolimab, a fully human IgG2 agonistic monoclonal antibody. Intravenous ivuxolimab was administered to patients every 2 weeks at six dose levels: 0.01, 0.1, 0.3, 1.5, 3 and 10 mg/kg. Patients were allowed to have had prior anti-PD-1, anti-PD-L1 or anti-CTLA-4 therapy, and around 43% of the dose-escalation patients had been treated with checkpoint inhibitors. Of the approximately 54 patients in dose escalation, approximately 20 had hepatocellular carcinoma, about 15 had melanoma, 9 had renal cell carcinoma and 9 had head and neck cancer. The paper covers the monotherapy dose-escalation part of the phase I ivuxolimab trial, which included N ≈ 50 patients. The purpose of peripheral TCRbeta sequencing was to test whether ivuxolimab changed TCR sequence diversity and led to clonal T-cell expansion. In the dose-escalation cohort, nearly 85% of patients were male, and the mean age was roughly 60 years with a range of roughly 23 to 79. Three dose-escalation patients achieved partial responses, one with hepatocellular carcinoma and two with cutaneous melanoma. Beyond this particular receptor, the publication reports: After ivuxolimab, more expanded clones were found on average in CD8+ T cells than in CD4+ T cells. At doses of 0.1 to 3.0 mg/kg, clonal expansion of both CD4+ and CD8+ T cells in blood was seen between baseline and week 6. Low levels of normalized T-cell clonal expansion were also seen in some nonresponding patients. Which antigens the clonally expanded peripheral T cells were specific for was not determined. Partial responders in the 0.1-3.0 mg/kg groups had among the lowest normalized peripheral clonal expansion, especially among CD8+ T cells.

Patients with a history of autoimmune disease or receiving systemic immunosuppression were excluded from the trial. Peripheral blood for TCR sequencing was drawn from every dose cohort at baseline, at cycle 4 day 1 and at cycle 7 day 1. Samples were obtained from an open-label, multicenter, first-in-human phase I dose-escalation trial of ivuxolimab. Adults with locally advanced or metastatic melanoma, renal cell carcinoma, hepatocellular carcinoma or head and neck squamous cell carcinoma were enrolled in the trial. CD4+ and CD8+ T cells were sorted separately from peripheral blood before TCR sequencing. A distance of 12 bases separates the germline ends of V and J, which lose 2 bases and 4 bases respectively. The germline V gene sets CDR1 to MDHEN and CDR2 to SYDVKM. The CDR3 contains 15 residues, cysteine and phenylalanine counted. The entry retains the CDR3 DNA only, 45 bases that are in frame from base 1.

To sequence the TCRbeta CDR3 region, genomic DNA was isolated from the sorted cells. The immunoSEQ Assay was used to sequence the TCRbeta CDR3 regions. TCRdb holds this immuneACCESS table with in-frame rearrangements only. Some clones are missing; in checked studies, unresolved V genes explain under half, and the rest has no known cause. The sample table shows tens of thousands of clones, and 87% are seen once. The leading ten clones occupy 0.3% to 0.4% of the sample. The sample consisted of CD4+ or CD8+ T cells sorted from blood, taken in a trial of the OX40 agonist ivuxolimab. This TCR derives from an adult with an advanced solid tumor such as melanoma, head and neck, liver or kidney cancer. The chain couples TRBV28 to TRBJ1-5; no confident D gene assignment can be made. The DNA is TGTGCCAGCAGTTTACCGCCTGGGTTAAATCAGCCCCAGCATTTT. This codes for CASSLPPGLNQPQHF.